The rows below give T cell receptor beta chains drawn from one sample of a study of vaccination effects on CD4 cells after COVID-19. Libraries were prepared by immunoSEQ multiplex PCR; TCRdb keeps only in-frame clonotypes and omits some of them. In the table there are fewer than 15,000 clones, approximately 83% of which are singletons. Their antigens are not known. The material sequenced was CD4+ T cells from PBMCs cultured with HCoV-NL63 spike peptides, taken after COVID-19 vaccination. These receptor sequences come from a human donor who had a prior SARS-CoV-2 infection. CDR3s include the opening cysteine and the closing phenylalanine or tryptophan. The D gene is left open where the match is weak. Size values are once, few and many counts, or a class for expanded clones, and some rows have none.

j_call d_call v_call clone_size cdr3_aa cdr3_nt
TRBJ2-7 NA TRBV11-3 NA CASSLVAAGEQYF TGTGCCAGCAGCTTAGTCGCCGCGGGTGAGCAGTACTTC
TRBJ1-1 TRBD1 TRBV5-4 NA CASSGDRQTFF TGTGCCAGCAGCGGGGACAGGCAAACTTTCTTT
TRBJ1-1 NA TRBV5-1 few CASSLSGVDTEAFF TGCGCCAGCAGCTTGTCGGGGGTTGACACTGAAGCTTTCTTT
TRBJ2-1 NA TRBV11-2 NA CASSLSSSHGEQFF TGTGCCAGCAGCTTATCTAGTTCACACGGTGAGCAGTTCTTC
TRBJ2-3 NA TRBV30 few CAWGRLTPNADTQYF TGTGCCTGGGGGAGACTGACGCCGAACGCAGATACGCAGTATTTT
TRBJ1-1 NA TRBV10-3 NA CAISQDNLRTEAFF TGTGCCATCAGCCAAGACAATCTTAGGACTGAAGCTTTCTTT
TRBJ2-2 NA TRBV6-6 NA CASSRPGGPGELFF TGTGCCAGCAGCCGACCCGGGGGGCCCGGGGAGCTGTTTTTT
TRBJ1-1 TRBD1 TRBV2 NA CASRRDRGPGNTEAFF TGTGCCAGCAGGAGGGACAGGGGGCCGGGTAACACTGAAGCTTTCTTT
TRBJ2-3 NA TRBV7-2 NA CASSSREMRTDTQYF TGTGCCAGCAGCTCCAGGGAAATGAGGACAGATACGCAGTATTTT
TRBJ1-1 NA TRBV30 NA CAWSPIPGGAFF TGTGCCTGGAGTCCGATACCCGGAGGAGCTTTCTTT
TRBJ1-4 TRBD1 TRBV5-6 NA CASSAGQIGEKLFF TGTGCCAGCAGCGCGGGACAGATTGGTGAAAAACTGTTTTTT
TRBJ1-3 TRBD1 TRBV23-1 NA CANDRGLGNTIYF TGCGCCAACGACAGGGGGCTCGGAAACACCATATATTTT
TRBJ1-2 NA TRBV7-2 NA CASSLGGRGIYGYTF TGTGCCAGCAGCTTAGGGGGGAGGGGAATCTATGGCTACACCTTC
TRBJ2-1 NA TRBV3-1/TRBV3-2 NA CASSQAGSSYNEQFF TGTGCCAGCAGCCAGGCAGGGAGCTCCTACAATGAGCAGTTCTTC
TRBJ2-7 NA TRBV4-3 few CASSSGLFAYEQYF TGCGCCAGCAGCTCGGGACTCTTTGCCTACGAGCAGTACTTC
TRBJ2-3 TRBD1 TRBV7-2 NA CASSLAGTGTGDTQYF TGTGCCAGCAGCTTAGCCGGGACAGGGACAGGCGATACGCAGTATTTT
TRBJ2-7 NA TRBV7-2 NA CASSLIGQGYEQYF TGTGCCAGCAGCTTAATAGGGCAGGGCTACGAGCAGTACTTC
TRBJ2-7 NA TRBV5-1 NA CASSYDPREQYF TGCGCCAGCAGTTACGATCCGAGGGAGCAGTACTTC
TRBJ2-1 TRBD1 TRBV24-1 NA CATSDLDRDANEQFF TGTGCCACCAGTGATTTGGACAGGGACGCCAATGAGCAGTTCTTC
TRBJ2-1 TRBD2 TRBV11-2 once CASSSAGGSYNEQFF TGTGCCAGCAGCTCAGCGGGAGGGTCCTACAATGAGCAGTTCTTC
TRBJ1-5 NA TRBV29-1 NA CSVSSTGNNQPQHF TGCAGCGTTTCTAGCACAGGGAACAATCAGCCCCAGCATTTT
TRBJ2-2 NA TRBV5-1 NA CASSPSGDTTGELFF TGCGCCAGCAGCCCCTCCGGGGACACCACCGGGGAGCTGTTTTTT
TRBJ2-1 TRBD2 TRBV5-1 NA CASSGGTSAYNEQFF TGCGCCAGCAGCGGCGGGACTAGCGCTTACAATGAGCAGTTCTTC
TRBJ1-1 NA TRBV5-1 once CASSLDPREEGYTEAFF TGCGCCAGCAGCTTGGACCCCAGGGAAGAAGGGTACACTGAAGCTTTCTTT
TRBJ2-1 NA TRBV4-2 NA CASSREDSITYNEQFF TGTGCCAGCAGCCGGGAGGACTCTATAACCTACAATGAGCAGTTCTTC
TRBJ1-1 NA TRBV7-9 NA CASSSHTKGVSGAFF TGTGCCAGCAGCTCGCACACTAAAGGGGTTAGTGGAGCTTTCTTT
TRBJ2-3 TRBD2 TRBV13 NA CASSARLAGGSTDTQYF TGTGCCAGCAGCGCCCGACTAGCGGGGGGCAGCACAGATACGCAGTATTTT
TRBJ2-1 TRBD1 TRBV7-3 few CASSSDRDNEQFF TGTGCCAGCAGCTCCGACAGGGATAATGAGCAGTTCTTC
TRBJ2-2 TRBD2 TRBV5-1 once CASSLYGFGTSGSSGELFF TGCGCCAGCAGCCTCTACGGGTTCGGGACTAGCGGGAGCTCCGGGGAGCTGTTTTTT
TRBJ2-1 NA TRBV7-7 NA CASSPQGSSYNEQFF TGTGCTAGCAGTCCCCAGGGGTCGTCCTACAATGAGCAGTTCTTC
TRBJ2-3 TRBD2 TRBV5-1 NA CASSLFSGGATDTQYF TGCGCCAGCAGTTTATTTAGCGGGGGGGCCACAGATACGCAGTATTTT
TRBJ2-7 NA TRBV19 NA CASTHQAGADTTYEQYF TGTGCCAGTACCCATCAGGCGGGGGCCGACACCACCTACGAGCAGTACTTC
TRBJ2-5 NA TRBV11-2 NA CASSHIRGSGDQETQYF TGTGCCAGCAGCCACATTAGGGGTTCGGGGGACCAAGAGACCCAGTACTTC
TRBJ1-2 NA TRBV9 NA CASSPADRSYGYTF TGTGCCAGCAGCCCAGCGGACAGAAGCTATGGCTACACCTTC
TRBJ1-1 NA TRBV4-2 few CASSQEMNTEAFF TGTGCCAGCAGCCAAGAGATGAACACTGAAGCTTTCTTT
TRBJ2-7 NA TRBV4-2 once CASRPDSTSYEQYF TGTGCCAGCCGACCGGACAGCACCTCCTACGAGCAGTACTTC
TRBJ2-7 NA TRBV6-6 NA CASSQTRGGIWRYEQYF TGTGCCAGCAGTCAGACTAGAGGGGGGATTTGGCGATACGAGCAGTACTTC
TRBJ1-5 NA TRBV6-2/TRBV6-3 NA CASSYRSRLQPQHF TGTGCCAGCAGTTATAGGTCTCGGCTTCAGCCCCAGCATTTT
TRBJ2-3 NA TRBV18 NA CASSRETGTDTQYF TGTGCCAGCTCACGAGAGACGGGCACAGATACGCAGTATTTT
TRBJ1-5 NA TRBV30 NA CAWSGQLTGNQPQHF TGTGCCTGGAGTGGACAATTAACAGGAAATCAGCCCCAGCATTTT
TRBJ2-7 NA TRBV7-8 NA CASSPRFAYEQYF TGTGCCAGCAGCCCTAGGTTTGCCTACGAGCAGTACTTC
TRBJ1-1 NA TRBV7-3 NA CASSPGTNTEAFF TGTGCCAGCAGCCCGGGGACGAACACTGAAGCTTTCTTT
TRBJ1-3 TRBD1 TRBV11-3 once CASSFDRALGNTIYF TGTGCCAGCAGTTTTGACAGGGCGTTGGGAAACACCATATATTTT
TRBJ2-7 NA TRBV7-2 NA CASSLVAGLNYEQYF TGTGCCAGCAGCTTAGTGGCAGGGCTAAACTACGAGCAGTACTTC
TRBJ2-1 TRBD2 TRBV19 NA CASSGLAGGPELNEQFF TGTGCCAGTAGCGGACTAGCGGGAGGGCCTGAATTGAATGAGCAGTTCTTC
TRBJ2-1 TRBD1 TRBV6-2/TRBV6-3 NA CASSYSIGTVSPVQFF TGTGCCAGCAGTTACTCGATTGGGACAGTCTCCCCCGTTCAGTTCTTC
TRBJ2-1 TRBD2 TRBV9 once CASSPRTLSGSGQFF TGTGCCAGCAGCCCCCGGACGTTGAGCGGGAGTGGGCAGTTCTTC
TRBJ1-1 NA TRBV7-9 once CASSPSNTEAFF TGTGCCAGCAGCCCCTCGAACACTGAAGCTTTCTTT
TRBJ1-1 NA TRBV19 NA CATSPPKSLDTEAFF TGTGCCACCTCGCCTCCGAAGTCTCTCGACACTGAAGCTTTCTTT
TRBJ2-7 NA TRBV6-5 NA CASRPGGSYEQYF TGTGCCAGCAGGCCAGGTGGCTCCTACGAGCAGTACTTC
TRBJ2-4 NA TRBV6-1 NA CASSEARQTAKNIQYF TGTGCCAGCAGTGAAGCGCGACAGACCGCCAAAAACATTCAGTACTTC
TRBJ2-1 TRBD1 TRBV5-4 NA CASSTPQGVYNEQFF TGTGCCAGCAGCACCCCACAGGGGGTTTACAATGAGCAGTTCTTC
TRBJ2-7 NA TRBV5-4 few CASSYDSLSPYEQYF TGTGCCAGCAGCTACGACAGCCTTTCCCCCTACGAGCAGTACTTC